A single sample is the source of the 23 T cell receptor beta chains below, sequenced in a study of cytomegalovirus exposure and HLA in healthy donors. Use of 60 Vbeta and 13 Jbeta primers characterized the PCR. TCRdb's table, derived via immunoSEQ multiplex PCR, lists solely in-frame clones and lacks some. The sample yields 210,000 or so clones, 70% to 85% seen once. The sequencing input was PBMCs. These receptors originate from a woman in her 40s in good health and CMV-seronegative.

In nucleotides, the CDR3 is TGTGCCAGCAGTACAGGGGCCTTGGGACAGCCCCAGCATTTT. Protein: CASSTGALGQPQHF. V gene TRBV6-1 combines with J gene TRBJ1-5, with 7 bases matching TRBD1. The CDR3 consists of 14 residues. Germline V gene sequence: CDR1 MNHNS, CDR2 SASEGT. V was pared by 5 bases and J by 7 bases, with 8 bases of the junction left unmatched.

The chain couples TRBV7-3 to TRBJ2-7; TRBD1 agrees at 9 bases. The CDR3 runs 15 residues. The J segment lost 5 bases and the V segment lost 1 base, leaving 6 bases of the junction unmatched. Germline assignment: CDR1 SGHTA and CDR2 FQGTGA. The CDR3 is CASSLRGQGLNEQYF. The CDR3 DNA follows: TGTGCCAGCAGCTTAAGGGGACAGGGTCTTAACGAGCAGTACTTC.

This clone occurred once. This rearrangement joins TRBV5-1 to TRBJ2-5, with D maybe TRBD2 (6 bases). CDR1 SGHRS and CDR2 YFSETQ come from the germline V gene. CDR3 length: 14 amino acids. Trimming took off 4 bases at V and 3 bases at J, with 13 bases between the two ends. The CDR3 DNA sequence: TGCGCCAGCAGCCTATATGGAGGGGAAGAGACCCAGTACTTC. Protein sequence: CASSLYGGEETQYF.

V gene TRBV29-1 combines with J gene TRBJ2-2, with 8 bases matching TRBD2. After removal of 6 bases from V and 6 bases from J, the junction contained 3 bases not matched to a gene. Germline V gene lookup returns CDR1 SQVTM and CDR2 ANQGSEA. The CDR3 has 12 residues. The CDR3 DNA sequence: TGCAGCGTGCTGGGACTAGCCGGGGAGCTGTTTTTT. Translating gives CSVLGLAGELFF.

The CDR3 nucleotides are TGTGCCAGTAATTGGGGGGGGCCTAGGCCTGACAATGAGCAGTTCTTC. It yields the protein CASNWGGPRPDNEQFF. The gene calls are TRBV19 and TRBJ2-1; D perhaps matches TRBD2 (7 bases). The germline gives CDR1 LNHDA, CDR2 SQIVND (reference sequence). V was pared by 7 bases and J by 5 bases, with 21 bases between. CDR3 size: 16 residues.

This sequence joins TRBV7-6 and TRBJ2-1; 10 bases align to TRBD1. Germline trimming cut 4 bases from V and 6 bases from J; bases unmatched to any gene: 9. Germline V CDR1 and CDR2: SGHVS, FNYEAQ. This CDR3 spans 16 amino acids. CDR3 residues: CASSSTGTGAINEQFF. CDR3 nucleotide sequence: TGTGCCAGCAGCTCGACTGGGACAGGGGCAATCAATGAGCAGTTCTTC.

The gene calls are TRBV5-4 and TRBJ1-2; the match to TRBD1 covers 9 bases. Germline CDR1 and CDR2: SGHNT and YYREEE (reference sequence). The J segment lost 7 bases and the V segment lost 4 bases, leaving 23 bases of the junction unmatched. This CDR3 is 19 amino acids long. The CDR3 loop reads CASSPQLRQKTGGISGYTF. DNA of the CDR3: TGTGCCAGCAGCCCACAACTGAGGCAGAAGACAGGGGGTATCAGTGGCTACACCTTC. The full variable domain, in which reference TRBV5-4 and TRBJ1-2 provide the parts outside the CDR3, is ETGVTQSPTHLIKTRGQQVTLRCSSQSGHNTVSWYQQALGQGPQFIFQYYREEENGRGNFPPRFSGLQFPNYSSELNVNALELDDSALYLCASSPQLRQKTGGISGYTFGSGTRLTVV.

The chain is built from TRBV18 and TRBJ2-7, with TRBD1 matching 9 bases. CDR1 is KGHSH and CDR2 is LQKENI in the germline V gene. The CDR3 extends over 12 amino acids. The CDR3 here is CSGGTGSYEQYF. Written as DNA, the CDR3 is TGTAGCGGAGGGACAGGGTCCTACGAGCAGTACTTC.

The chain couples TRBV9 to TRBJ2-7; 9 bases align to TRBD2. V lost 2 bases, J lost 5 bases, and 5 bases stayed unmatched. The CDR3 runs to 14 residues. CDR1 SGDLS and CDR2 YYNGEE come from the germline V gene. CDR3 amino acids: CASSVGGGANEQYF. The CDR3 region has the DNA TGTGCCAGCAGCGTGGGCGGGGGGGCAAACGAGCAGTACTTC.

The chain combines TRBV30 with TRBJ2-7; 10 bases agree with TRBD1. Trimming took 8 bases from V and 4 from J; bases not matched to a gene: 8. CDR3 length equals 13 residues. CDR1 is GTSNPN, CDR2 SVGIG, per germline (reference sequence). CDR3 protein: CAGIRDRGYEQYF. The CDR3 DNA sequence: TGTGCCGGGATACGGGACAGGGGATACGAGCAGTACTTC.

The V call is TRBV30, the J call TRBJ1-2, with D perhaps matching TRBD1 (5 bases). CDR3 length equals 14 residues. Looked up from germline, CDR1 is GTSNPN and CDR2 is SVGIG (reference sequence). The germline V and J ends were trimmed by 3 bases and 0 bases, with 11 bases remaining between them. CDR3 coding DNA: TGTGCCTGGAGCGTGGGGGGGACTAACTATGGCTACACCTTC. This gives the protein CAWSVGGTNYGYTF.

The chain is built from TRBV25-1 and TRBJ1-6; 7 nucleotides agree with TRBD1. CDR3 length: 13 residues. Trimming took 6 bases from V and 7 from J; bases not matched to a gene: 3. Germline CDR1 and CDR2: MGHDK and SYGVNS. The CDR3 bases are TGTGCCAGCAGATCCAGGGGGAATTCACCCCTCCACTTT. Its protein is CASRSRGNSPLHF.

The CDR3 loop reads CASSLGTGAQVPLHF. The CDR3 DNA is TGTGCCAGCAGCCTAGGGACAGGGGCTCAGGTCCCCCTCCACTTT. This chain joins TRBV7-9 and TRBJ1-6; 10 bases agree with TRBD1. Germline V gene data show CDR1 as SEHNR and CDR2 as FQNEAQ (reference sequence). The CDR3 has 15 amino acids. The ends lost 5 bases at V and 13 bases at J; junction bases unmatched: 11.

The chain employs TRBV6-1 and TRBJ1-1; D call uncertain. Germline V gene lookup returns CDR1 MNHNS and CDR2 SASEGT. The CDR3 is made up of 13 amino acids. V was pared by 0 bases and J by 0 bases, with 2 bases between. In nucleotides, the CDR3 is TGTGCCAGCAGTGAAGCCGTGAACACTGAAGCTTTCTTT. Amino acid sequence: CASSEAVNTEAFF.

The chain recombines TRBV6-1 with TRBJ2-2; 10 bases align to TRBD2. The CDR3 is 18 residues long. J lost 0 bases, V lost 2 bases, and 6 bases had no gene match. The germline V gene encodes CDR1 MNHNS and CDR2 SASEGT. The CDR3 is CASSERLAGVTNTGELFF. DNA of the CDR3: TGTGCCAGCAGTGAAAGGCTAGCGGGGGTCACGAACACCGGGGAGCTGTTTTTT.

The chain recombines TRBV28 with TRBJ2-5; the D gene is possibly TRBD1 (5 bases). The CDR3 totals 14 residues. Trimming removed 4 bases at V and 1 base at J, with 10 bases between. CDR1 is MDHEN and CDR2 is SYDVKM in the germline V gene. CDR3 in DNA: TGTGCCAGCAGTTCGGCAGGGTTCCAAGAGACCCAGTACTTC. Protein product: CASSSAGFQETQYF.

This clone has a single count. This chain connects TRBV10-3 to TRBJ1-5; weak D call: TRBD1 (6 bases). V was clipped by 10 bases and J by 7 bases, with 17 bases between them. The CDR3 runs to 13 residues. Germline V gene sequence: CDR1 ENHRY, CDR2 SYGVKD. Here the CDR3 reads CATAGGGGQPQHF. The CDR3 DNA reads as TGTGCCACGGCGGGAGGGGGGGGACAGCCCCAGCATTTT.

The chain recombines TRBV25-1 with TRBJ1-2, with 8 bases fitting TRBD1. This CDR3 region has 17 residues. J lost 4 bases, V lost 3 bases, and 13 bases had no gene match. Looked up from germline, CDR1 is MGHDK and CDR2 is SYGVNS. The CDR3 is CASSDWPGGESPYGYTF. The CDR3 coding sequence is TGTGCCAGCAGTGATTGGCCAGGGGGCGAGTCCCCCTATGGCTACACCTTC.

The CDR3 bases are TGTGCCAGCAGCGTACCGGGACTAGCGGGGACCTCCTACAATGAGCAGTTCTTC. Its protein product is CASSVPGLAGTSYNEQFF. The chain joins TRBV9 to TRBJ2-1, with 13 bases identical to TRBD2. The ends lost 1 base at V and 0 bases at J; junction bases unmatched: 4. Per germline, CDR1 SGDLS and CDR2 YYNGEE. This CDR3 is built from 18 residues.

This chain uses TRBV4-2 with TRBJ1-1; D remains ambiguous. CDR3 size: 16 residues. V dropped 1 base and J dropped 2 bases, with 14 bases sitting between them. Germline V gene data show CDR1 as LGHNA and CDR2 as YNFKEQ. The CDR3: CASSQVSGRFNTEAFF. The CDR3, as DNA: TGTGCCAGCAGCCAAGTCTCCGGGAGGTTCAACACTGAAGCTTTCTTT.

This chain links TRBV2 with TRBJ2-5; a weak D match, TRBD1 (6 bases). The last part of the DNA fits TRBJ2-7 better; the J call may be wrong. The germline gives CDR1 SNHLY, CDR2 FYNNEI. This CDR3 has 14 residues. CDR3 sequence: CASSPDRFSYEQYF. As DNA, the CDR3 is TGTGCCAGCAGCCCTGACAGGTTTTCCTACGAGCAGTACTTC.

V usage is TRBV2 and J usage is TRBJ1-5, with 8 bases that match TRBD1. Germline CDR1 reads SNHLY; CDR2 reads FYNNEI. The CDR3 runs to 15 residues. Germline trimming cut 4 bases from V and 5 bases from J; bases unmatched to any gene: 7. The CDR3 DNA sequence: TGTGCCAGCAGTGCTCAGGGGGCTAGGGATCAGCCCCAGCATTTT. Translation: CASSAQGARDQPQHF.

The gene calls are TRBV7-2 and TRBJ1-3; possibly TRBD1 for D (5 bases). Germline V CDR1 and CDR2: SGHTA, FQGNSA. CDR3 size: 14 residues. V was trimmed by 1 base and J by 4 bases, leaving 8 bases between them. The CDR3, as DNA: TGTGCCAGCAGCTTAGTCGGGGGAGGAAACACCATATATTTT. Translating gives CASSLVGGGNTIYF.